This T cell receptor beta chain appears in the sequencing data of a study of blood T cell repertoires in COVID-19 (dated by TCRdb to about 2020). Turning to the overall study: The collaborator samples originated in the United States, Italy and Spain and spanned the acute and convalescent phases of COVID-19. The material from the prospective study consisted of cDNA or gDNA derived from T cells, B-cell-depleted T cells, or PBMCs. Subjects who had been exposed to COVID-19, were actively infected with it, or had recovered from it provided the deeply sampled blood TCRbeta repertoires that made up the dataset. A freely available public database, intended as a resource for researchers studying the immune response to SARS-CoV-2, is where the repertoires were released. The samples were drawn from the first 160 participants of the ongoing ImmuneRACE study and from over 950 subjects provided by 6 global collaborators. Sample metadata almost always included a de-identified subject ID, COVID-19 status, age in years and sex. Where available, HLA class I and class II types were obtained from metadata supplied by the sample provider rather than from assay-based typing. Here is what the overall study found, with its caveats: Clinical and demographic metadata were provided uncurated, with the amount varying by source and participant.

TCRbeta CDR3 regions were amplified from genomic DNA using the immunoSEQ Assay, a bias-controlled multiplex PCR. Turning to the authors' computational methods: The number of nucleated cells in each sample was estimated from the amplification of reference gene primers within the assay. To quantify the absolute abundance of each unique TCRbeta CDR3 rearrangement, sequence reads were collapsed and filtered. For each sample, productive Simpson clonality was calculated as the square root of Simpson's diversity index over productive rearrangements. TCRdb provides this immuneACCESS table in a form limited to in-frame rearrangements. Some clones are lacking; in checked studies, under half of them reflect an unresolved V gene, and why the rest are absent is not known. V, J and clone size reflect that table, while D and trimming were determined from the DNA. The table for this sample lists about 310,000 clones; around 90% of them were counted only once. The ten most abundant clones make up roughly 4.3% of the sample.

In the prospective study, participants were about 18 to 90 years old, resided in around 25 geographic areas of the United States, and were enrolled through a virtual design. In the prospective study, participants were assigned to cohorts based on the clinical history participants reported in a screening survey and a study questionnaire. Each participant in the prospective study had whole blood, serum and a nasopharyngeal or oropharyngeal swab collected by mobile phlebotomists. Participants in the prospective study had the option to provide additional blood draws and questionnaires over a roughly two-month period. Before DNA extraction, prospective study blood samples were shipped either frozen or at room temperature. The CDR3, from cysteine to phenylalanine, totals 16 residues. The read is trimmed to its CDR3 DNA, 48 bases read in frame from base 1. Deletion took 1 base off V and 3 bases off J, with a span of 15 bases between the germline ends. In the germline V gene, CDR1 corresponds to SGHNT and CDR2 to YENEEA.

Regarding this clone: This clone's antigen is unknown. No clone much larger than this one lies a single base away; base qualities are absent.

Recombination joined TRBV11-3 with TRBJ1-1; TRBD1 is possibly the D segment (6 matching bases). Sequences were obtained from PBMCs or T cells enriched from blood (not recorded which). The source is a woman under 30 with acute COVID-19. CDR3 sequence: CASSLGEGHLDTEAFF. The DNA reads TGTGCCAGCAGCTTAGGAGAGGGACACTTAGACACTGAAGCTTTCTTT.